The 25 T cell receptor beta chains reported below all come from one sample, sequenced in a study of CD8+ T cells in alopecia areata. Once RNA had been extracted, it was reverse transcribed into cDNA to act as the sequencing template. Generated by immunoSEQ multiplex PCR, the TCRdb table keeps only in-frame clones and is missing some. Of about 200,000 clones detected, 56% appear once; the ten largest clones hold roughly 5%. Sequencing was carried out using CD8+ T cells sorted from blood. These TCRs come from a human donor in good health.

V usage is TRBV28 and J usage is TRBJ1-1; TRBD1 might be the D (5 bases). Trimming took 1 base from V and 6 from J, leaving 12 bases between them. The CDR3 is made up of 14 amino acids. Per germline, CDR1 MDHEN and CDR2 SYDVKM. DNA for the CDR3: TGTGCCAGCAGTTTATATCGGGGGAGGGCTGAAGCTTTCTTT. It codes for CASSLYRGRAEAFF.

CDR3 sequence: CASSQENGRTGSNYGYTF. The CDR3 nucleotides read TGCGCCAGCAGCCAAGAGAACGGAAGGACAGGTTCTAACTATGGCTACACCTTC. J is TRBJ1-2 and V is TRBV4-1; TRBD1 aligns across 7 bases. With 0 bases clipped from V and 0 bases from J, the junction kept 10 bases outside the gene matches. CDR1 and CDR2 from the germline V gene are MGHRA and YSYEKL. This CDR3 is built from 18 residues.

V and J are TRBV11-2 and TRBJ2-5, with 13 bases that match TRBD2. This CDR3 spans 15 amino acids. V was pared by 5 bases and J by 5 bases, with 5 bases of the junction left unmatched. CDR1 is SGHAT and CDR2 is FQNNGV in the germline V gene. CDR3 in amino acids: CASSPGTSGVETQYF. In DNA, the CDR3 is TGTGCCAGCAGCCCAGGGACTAGCGGGGTGGAGACCCAGTACTTC.

The table lists this clone with a few counts. This chain uses TRBV14 with TRBJ2-3; the D is unclear. The germline gives CDR1 SGHDN, CDR2 FVKESK. The CDR3 is made up of 15 amino acids. V was clipped by 3 bases and J by 1 base, with 11 bases between them. CDR3 DNA: TGTGCCAGCAGCCAGGCAGGTTACCGCACAGATACGCAGTATTTT. This codes for CASSQAGYRTDTQYF.

The V call is TRBV7-9, the J call TRBJ1-4; 7 bases map to TRBD1. Unmatched junction bases numbered 5, after V lost 8 bases and J lost 8 bases. Germline V gene lookup returns CDR1 SEHNR and CDR2 FQNEAQ (reference sequence). CDR3 size: 12 residues. The CDR3 DNA reads TGTGCCAGCGAACAGGGGAGCGAAAAACTGTTTTTT. Encoded protein: CASEQGSEKLFF. Full variable domain (rest looked up from reference TRBV7-9 and TRBJ1-4): DTGVSQNPRHKITKRGQNVTFRCDPISEHNRLYWYRQTLGQGPEFLTYFQNEAQLEKSRLLSDRFSAERPKGSFSTLEIQRTEQGDSAMYLCASEQGSEKLFFGSGTQLSVL.

A few counts support this clone. The rearrangement links TRBV10-2 to TRBJ1-2, with TRBD1 as a possible D gene (6 bases). Germline loops: CDR1 WSHSY, CDR2 SAAADI. Trimming cost V 6 bases and J 3 bases, with 11 bases left between them. This CDR3 has 13 amino acids. The CDR3 coding sequence is TGCGCCAGCAGCGCAGGGGCAGACTATGGCTACACCTTC. Translated: CASSAGADYGYTF.

This chain uses TRBV30 with TRBJ2-7, with 10 bases that match TRBD1. Germline V gene data show CDR1 as GTSNPN and CDR2 as SVGIG (reference sequence). This CDR3 has 15 residues. The V segment lost 4 bases and the J segment 5 bases; nucleotides outside the gene matches: 11. In DNA, the CDR3 is TGTGCCTGGAACCTCGGACAGGGGGTCACCAACGAGCAGTACTTC. It is translated as CAWNLGQGVTNEQYF.

The chain uses TRBV2 and TRBJ1-1; 7 bases fit TRBD1. Germline loops: CDR1 SNHLY, CDR2 FYNNEI. The CDR3 has 13 amino acids. V dropped 6 bases and J dropped 3; count of bases not matched to a gene: 4. CDR3 loop: CASSRDSYTEAFF. In nucleotides, the CDR3 is TGTGCCAGCAGCCGGGACAGCTACACTGAAGCTTTCTTT.

The rearrangement uses TRBV4-1 and TRBJ1-1; D is ambiguous. CDR1 MGHRA and CDR2 YSYEKL come from the germline V gene. The V end was cut by 8 bases, the J end by 4 bases, with 8 bases between. The CDR3 runs 11 residues. For the CDR3, the DNA is TGCGCCAGCCAGGCGGGCACTGAAGCTTTCTTT. Protein product: CASQAGTEAFF.

V and J are TRBV5-1 and TRBJ1-2, with 8 bases fitting TRBD1. V lost 4 bases to trimming and J lost 7 bases; unmatched junction nucleotides: 12. This CDR3 region has 15 residues. The germline gives CDR1 SGHRS, CDR2 YFSETQ. The CDR3 reads CASSPAMDRVGGYTF. For the CDR3, the DNA is TGCGCCAGCAGCCCTGCCATGGACAGGGTAGGTGGCTACACCTTC.

J is TRBJ2-5 and V is TRBV27; TRBD2 aligns across 7 bases. This CDR3 region has 15 residues. Looked up from germline, CDR1 is MNHEY and CDR2 is SMNVEV (reference sequence). The V and J ends lost 7 bases and 7 bases, in that order; junction bases with no gene match: 15. CDR3 sequence reads: CASNPHGPTGGTQYF. The CDR3, as DNA: TGTGCCAGCAACCCCCATGGACCTACGGGAGGGACCCAGTACTTC.

This clone has just a few counts. CDR3 coding DNA: TGTGCCAGCAGCGTTTGCTGCCCCAGCACAGATACGCAGTATTTT. This gives the protein CASSVCCPSTDTQYF. This chain connects TRBV13 to TRBJ2-3; D not certain. Germline lookup yields CDR1 PRHDT and CDR2 FYEKMQ (reference sequence). The CDR3 has 15 residues. V was clipped by 5 bases and J by 0 bases, with 12 bases between them.

The chain uses TRBV9 and TRBJ2-3, with 13 positions matching TRBD2. Germline CDR1 is SGDLS and CDR2 is YYNGEE. CDR3 length: 16 amino acids. V lost 4 bases and J lost 6; bases outside the gene matches: 8. The CDR3 protein is CASSRKGTSGEDTQYF. The CDR3 DNA follows: TGTGCCAGCAGCAGGAAAGGGACTAGCGGGGAGGATACGCAGTATTTT. The full variable domain, in which reference TRBV9 and TRBJ2-3 provide the parts outside the CDR3, is DSGVTQTPKHLITATGQRVTLRCSPRSGDLSVYWYQQSLDQGLQFLIQYYNGEERAKGNILERFSAQQFPDLHSELNLSSLELGDSALYFCASSRKGTSGEDTQYFGPGTRLTVL.

This chain joins TRBV29-1 and TRBJ2-3; D tentatively reads TRBD1 or TRBD2 (6 bases each). Between the trimmed V and J ends, which lost 7 bases and 5 bases, there was a span of 13 bases. Germline V gene lookup returns CDR1 SQVTM and CDR2 ANQGSEA. CDR3 length: 12 residues. In DNA, the CDR3 is TGCAGCGCTGAGGGGGGAGGAGATACGCAGTATTTT. It specifies CSAEGGGDTQYF.

This clone was seen a handful of times. J is TRBJ2-3 and V is TRBV6-6, with D uncertain. There are 13 residues in the CDR3. The germline CDR1 and CDR2 sequences are MNHNY and SVGAGI (reference sequence). V lost 0 bases and J 4 bases, leaving 5 bases between the germline ends. In DNA, the CDR3 is TGTGCCAGCAGTTACTCGACTTCAGATACGCAGTATTTT. Translated: CASSYSTSDTQYF.

The genes are TRBV30 and TRBJ1-5; TRBD1 matches at 8 bases. This CDR3 contains 14 residues. Trimming cost V 1 base and J 3 bases; bases outside gene matches: 2. Germline V CDR1 and CDR2: GTSNPN, SVGIG (reference sequence). CDR3 sequence (DNA): TGTGCCTGGAGTGCGGGACAGGACAATCAGCCCCAGCATTTT. It yields the protein CAWSAGQDNQPQHF.

The chain uses TRBV4-1 and TRBJ1-5, with 7 positions matching TRBD1. The V and J ends lost 0 bases and 7 bases, in that order; junction bases with no gene match: 6. The CDR3 is 15 residues long. Germline V lookup: CDR1 MGHRA, CDR2 YSYEKL. The CDR3 sequence is CASSQDQGVGQPQHF. CDR3 in DNA: TGCGCCAGCAGCCAAGATCAGGGGGTCGGGCAGCCCCAGCATTTT.

The rearrangement joins TRBV2 to TRBJ2-3; 8 bases align to TRBD2. Germline V gene lookup returns CDR1 SNHLY and CDR2 FYNNEI. Trimming at V came to 5 bases and at J to 4 bases, leaving 11 bases not matched to a gene. CDR3 length equals 16 residues. CDR3 in amino acids: CASSSLAGLSADTQYF. The CDR3 DNA sequence: TGTGCCAGCAGTTCCCTAGCGGGCCTAAGCGCAGATACGCAGTATTTT.

The genes are TRBV6-5 and TRBJ2-5; D unresolved. In germline, CDR1 is MNHEY, CDR2 SVGAGI. CDR3 length equals 13 residues. Trimming took 6 bases from V and 1 from J, leaving 9 bases between them. This chain's CDR3 is CASRPGRQETQYF. The DNA of the CDR3 is TGTGCCAGCAGGCCGGGTCGCCAAGAGACCCAGTACTTC.

This chain joins TRBV19 and TRBJ2-2; D remains ambiguous. Germline lookup yields CDR1 LNHDA and CDR2 SQIVND (reference sequence). The length of the CDR3 is 15 residues. V was clipped by 1 base and J by 3 bases, with 9 bases between them. CDR3 sequence: CASSIGYLDTGELFF. DNA of the CDR3: TGTGCCAGTAGTATAGGGTATCTGGACACCGGGGAGCTGTTTTTT.

V and J are TRBV9 and TRBJ2-7; a possible D gene is TRBD2 (5 bases). The V gene's germline CDR1 is SGDLS and CDR2 YYNGEE. The CDR3 loop spans 14 amino acids. Trimming removed 7 bases from V and 3 bases from J, with 17 bases in between. The CDR3 spells CASSQSGEGYEQYF. The DNA for the CDR3 is TGTGCCAGCTCCCAATCGGGTGAGGGCTACGAGCAGTACTTC.

The chain couples TRBV27 to TRBJ1-5; D is perhaps TRBD1 (5 bases). The CDR3 covers 13 residues. Trimming took 4 bases from V and 2 from J, leaving 6 bases between them. Germline V gives CDR1 MNHEY, CDR2 SMNVEV (reference sequence). CDR3 sequence reads: CASSWGGNQPQHF. For the CDR3, the DNA is TGTGCCAGCAGTTGGGGGGGCAATCAGCCCCAGCATTTT.

This chain joins TRBV9 and TRBJ1-1; possible D gene TRBD1, 6 bases. Germline V lookup: CDR1 SGDLS, CDR2 YYNGEE. The CDR3 has 15 residues. The ends were cut back, 4 bases at V and 0 bases at J, with 13 bases in the middle. The DNA for the CDR3 is TGTGCCAGCAGCCCATGGACAGTCATGAACACTGAAGCTTTCTTT. This gives the protein CASSPWTVMNTEAFF.

The chain uses TRBV7-2 and TRBJ1-5; D remains unclear. V was shortened by 5 bases and J by 4 bases, with 6 bases between the two germline ends. This CDR3 comprises 12 residues. From germline, CDR1 is SGHTA and CDR2 FQGNSA. In DNA form, the CDR3 reads TGTGCCAGCAGCGTAATAAATCAGCCCCAGCATTTT. Translation: CASSVINQPQHF.

The chain's CDR3 is CASSQDRDPGYNEQFF. Here the CDR3 DNA reads TGCGCCAGCAGCCAAGACCGGGACCCAGGCTACAATGAGCAGTTCTTC. This chain connects TRBV4-1 to TRBJ2-1; D may be TRBD1 or TRBD2 (5 bases each). CDR1 is MGHRA, CDR2 YSYEKL, per germline. The CDR3 extends over 16 amino acids. Between the trimmed V and J ends, which lost 0 bases and 3 bases, there was a span of 12 bases.